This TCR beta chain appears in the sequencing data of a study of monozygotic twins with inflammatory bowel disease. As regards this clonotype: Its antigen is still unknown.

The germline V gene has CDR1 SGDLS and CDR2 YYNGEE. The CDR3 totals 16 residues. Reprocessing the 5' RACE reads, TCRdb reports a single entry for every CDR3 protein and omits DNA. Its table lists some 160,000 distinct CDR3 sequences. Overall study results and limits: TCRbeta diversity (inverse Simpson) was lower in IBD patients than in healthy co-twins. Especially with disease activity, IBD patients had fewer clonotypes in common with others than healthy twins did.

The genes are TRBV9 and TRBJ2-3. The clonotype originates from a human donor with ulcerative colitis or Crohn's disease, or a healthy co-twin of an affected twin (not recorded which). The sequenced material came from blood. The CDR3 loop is CASSVVSLAGTDTQYF.